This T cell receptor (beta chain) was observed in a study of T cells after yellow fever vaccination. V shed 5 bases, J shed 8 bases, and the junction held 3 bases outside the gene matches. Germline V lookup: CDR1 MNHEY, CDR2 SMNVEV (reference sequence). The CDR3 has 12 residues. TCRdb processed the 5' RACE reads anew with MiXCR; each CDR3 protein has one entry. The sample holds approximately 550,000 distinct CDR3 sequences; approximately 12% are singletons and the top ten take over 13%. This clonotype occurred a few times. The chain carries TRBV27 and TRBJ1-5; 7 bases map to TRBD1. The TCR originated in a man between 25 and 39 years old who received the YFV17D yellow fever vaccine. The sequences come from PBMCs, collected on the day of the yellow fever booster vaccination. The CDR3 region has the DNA TGTGCCAGCAGTCCCCAGGGGGAGCCCCAGCATTTT. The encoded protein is CASSPQGEPQHF.